What follows describes a single TCR beta chain. With 2 bases removed from V and 5 bases from J, the gap between germline ends came to 16 bases. The CDR3 is 15 residues long. Germline V gene lookup returns CDR1 SGHTS and CDR2 YDEGEE. The sample comes from a study of blood T cell repertoires in COVID-19. Study-level background: Both acute and convalescent COVID-19 samples were obtained from the United States, Italy and Spain. The analysed material was cDNA or gDNA that came from T cells, B-cell-depleted T cells, or PBMCs.

Original data processing: Reference gene primer amplification in the assay estimated nucleated cell counts. TCRdb keeps only in-frame clones here, not all; method: immunoSEQ multiplex PCR. V and J calls and clone size are as listed in that table; D and trimming were resolved from the DNA. The sample gives tens of thousands of clones, around 87% of which show up once; about 6.9% is in the top ten. This TCR was recovered from a man between 60 and 75 years old with active or convalescent COVID-19. Sequencing used peripheral blood. The chain uses TRBV5-8 and TRBJ1-1, with a weak D call TRBD1 (5 bases). In DNA form, the CDR3 reads TGTGCCAGCAGCTTCGGTGGTCTCGGGGGAACTGAAGCTTTCTTT. Translated: CASSFGGLGGTEAFF.